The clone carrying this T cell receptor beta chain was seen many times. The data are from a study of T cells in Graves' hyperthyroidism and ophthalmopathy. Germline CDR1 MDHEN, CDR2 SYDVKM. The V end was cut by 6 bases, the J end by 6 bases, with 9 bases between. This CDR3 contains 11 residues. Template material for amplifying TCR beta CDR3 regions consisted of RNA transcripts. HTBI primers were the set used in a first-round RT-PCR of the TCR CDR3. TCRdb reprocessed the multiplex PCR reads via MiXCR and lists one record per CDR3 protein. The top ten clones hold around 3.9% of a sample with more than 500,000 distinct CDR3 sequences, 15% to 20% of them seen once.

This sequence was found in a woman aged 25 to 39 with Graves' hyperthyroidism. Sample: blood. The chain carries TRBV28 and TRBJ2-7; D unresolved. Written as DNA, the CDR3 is TGTGCCAGCAGCAGGTCTGGCGAGCAGTACTTC. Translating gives CASSRSGEQYF.